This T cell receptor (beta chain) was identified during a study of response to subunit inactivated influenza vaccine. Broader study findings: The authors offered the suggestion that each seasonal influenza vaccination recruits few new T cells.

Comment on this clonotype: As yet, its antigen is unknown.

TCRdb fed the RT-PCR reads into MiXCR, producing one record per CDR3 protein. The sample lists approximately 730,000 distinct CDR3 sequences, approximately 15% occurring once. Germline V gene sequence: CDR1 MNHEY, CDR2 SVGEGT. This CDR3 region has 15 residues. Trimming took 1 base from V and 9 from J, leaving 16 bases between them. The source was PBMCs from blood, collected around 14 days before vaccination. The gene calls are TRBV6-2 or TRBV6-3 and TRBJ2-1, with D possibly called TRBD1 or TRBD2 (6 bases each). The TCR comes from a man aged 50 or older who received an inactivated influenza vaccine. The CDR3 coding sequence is TGTGCCAGCAGTTACTTCGGGGGCACCGGGGTTGAGCAGTTCTTC. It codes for CASSYFGGTGVEQFF.